This T cell receptor beta chain stems from a study of shared clonotypes between healthy human individuals. Between the trimmed V and J ends, which lost 1 base and 3 bases, there was a span of 12 bases. The CDR3 spans 15 residues. Germline CDR1 SGDLS, CDR2 YYNGEE. The repertoire was sequenced with immunoSEQ multiplex PCR; TCRdb's copy has only in-frame clones and lacks some. The sample shows about 690,000 clones, about 90% of them seen only once. The receptor was derived from a man between 18 and 29 years old in good health. Some clones in this sample may be carry-over from other donors' samples. The chain recombines TRBV9 with TRBJ2-3; possibly TRBD2 for D (5 bases). The specimen sequenced was memory CD8+ T cells from PBMCs. Sample subset: CD45RO+ cells pooled with CCR7-negative TemRA cells. The chain's CDR3 is CASSVYSGTTDTQYF. The CDR3 DNA follows: TGTGCCAGCAGCGTATACAGCGGAACTACAGATACGCAGTATTTT. Filled out from reference TRBV9 and TRBJ2-3, the complete variable domain reads DSGVTQTPKHLITATGQRVTLRCSPRSGDLSVYWYQQSLDQGLQFLIQYYNGEERAKGNILERFSAQQFPDLHSELNLSSLELGDSALYFCASSVYSGTTDTQYFGPGTRLTVL.